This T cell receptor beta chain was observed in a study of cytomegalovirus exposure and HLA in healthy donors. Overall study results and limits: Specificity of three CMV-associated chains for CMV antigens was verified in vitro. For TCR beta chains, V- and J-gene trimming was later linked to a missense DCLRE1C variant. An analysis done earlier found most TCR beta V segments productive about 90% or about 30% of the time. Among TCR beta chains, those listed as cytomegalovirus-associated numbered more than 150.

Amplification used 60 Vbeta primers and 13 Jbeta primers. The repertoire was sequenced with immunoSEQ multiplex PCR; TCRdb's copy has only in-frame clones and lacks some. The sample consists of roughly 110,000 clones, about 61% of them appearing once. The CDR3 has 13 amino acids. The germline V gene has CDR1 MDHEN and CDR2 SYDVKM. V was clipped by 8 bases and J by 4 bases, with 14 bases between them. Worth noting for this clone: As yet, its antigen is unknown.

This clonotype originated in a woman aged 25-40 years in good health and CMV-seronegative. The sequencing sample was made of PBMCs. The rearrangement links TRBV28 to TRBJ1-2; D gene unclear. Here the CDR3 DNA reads TGTGCCAGCGCAGGTACTTACCCCTATGGCTACACCTTC. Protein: CASAGTYPYGYTF.